The clone carrying this T cell receptor beta chain was seen a few times. This record comes from a study of blood T cell repertoires in COVID-19. Study-level information: Acute and convalescent COVID-19 specimens originated in the United States, Italy and Spain.

Sequencing used immunoSEQ multiplex PCR; TCRdb keeps in-frame clones, though not all of them. Among about 62,000 clones listed, 76% were seen once. V lost 2 bases to trimming and J lost 0 bases, with 8 bases between them. CDR1 and CDR2 (germline): MNHEY, SVGEGT. CDR3 length equals 14 residues. This sequence joins TRBV6-2 or TRBV6-3 and TRBJ2-7, with a possible D match to TRBD1 (6 bases). The source is a woman aged 45-65 years with active or convalescent COVID-19. Source material: peripheral blood. The CDR3 reads CASSYVGASYEQYF. DNA of the CDR3: TGTGCCAGCAGTTACGTGGGGGCCTCCTACGAGCAGTACTTC.